This T cell receptor beta chain originates from a study of blood T cell repertoires in COVID-19. Original handling: Estimation of nucleated cell counts relied on the amplification of reference gene primers. TCRdb's table, derived via immunoSEQ multiplex PCR, lists solely in-frame clones and lacks some. V and J calls and clone size are copied from that table; D and trimming were computed from the DNA. This table holds around 160,000 clones, roughly 88% found once. The CDR3 extends over 18 amino acids. CDR1 is MNHEY and CDR2 is SMNVEV in the germline V gene (reference sequence). V lost 0 bases, J lost 3 bases, and 10 bases stayed unmatched.

The rearrangement uses TRBV27 and TRBJ1-4, with 7 bases matching TRBD1. Sequenced: PBMCs or T cells enriched from blood (not recorded which). The clonotype originates from a woman in her twenties or thirties with acute COVID-19. The CDR3: CASSLSSPRQGSNEKLFF. CDR3 DNA: TGTGCCAGCAGTTTATCGTCCCCAAGACAGGGATCTAATGAAAAACTGTTTTTT.